These 20 T cell receptor beta chains share one sample of origin, sequenced in a study of blood T cells in healthy people across ages. A J-beta primer mix and a sample-barcoded 5' primer were used in a second PCR of about 7 to 12 cycles. Each CDR3 protein gets one entry after TCRdb re-called the 5' RACE reads with MiXCR. The data contain hundreds of thousands of distinct CDR3 sequences, roughly 44% of them singletons. Material for sequencing was blood. These receptors all stem from a man between 60 and 75 years old in good health.

The J gene is TRBJ2-4, the V gene TRBV9; D unresolved. CDR3 length: 13 residues. V lost 4 bases and J 4 bases, leaving 9 bases between the germline ends. Germline V gene data show CDR1 as SGDLS and CDR2 as YYNGEE. The CDR3 region is CASSPGSKNIQYF. Written as DNA, the CDR3 is TGTGCCAGCAGCCCCGGGTCTAAAAACATTCAGTACTTC.

The chain carries TRBV27 and TRBJ1-6, with unresolved D. V lost 4 bases and J lost 1, with 8 bases in between. CDR3 length equals 15 residues. Germline CDR1 and CDR2: MNHEY and SMNVEV (reference sequence). DNA of the CDR3: TGTGCCAGCAGTTCGGATACGTCCTATAATTCACCCCTCCACTTT. Protein: CASSSDTSYNSPLHF.

This clonotype was seen only a few times. The chain is built from TRBV4-1 and TRBJ2-4, with D uncertain. The DNA end is more similar to TRBJ2-5, so the J call may be wrong. The CDR3 sequence is 16 residues long. CDR1 and CDR2 from the germline V gene are MGHRA and YSYEKL. The chain's CDR3 is CASSQETAVPKETQYF. In DNA form, the CDR3 reads TGCGCCAGCAGCCAAGAAACCGCCGTGCCCAAAGAGACCCAGTACTTC.

V is TRBV10-3 and J is TRBJ2-2, with no clear D. The germline V gene encodes CDR1 ENHRY and CDR2 SYGVKD. The CDR3 sequence is 15 residues long. V dropped 3 bases and J dropped 0 bases, with 8 bases sitting between them. This CDR3 is CAISEANPNTGELFF. CDR3 coding DNA: TGTGCCATCAGTGAAGCAAACCCGAACACCGGGGAGCTGTTTTTT.

This clonotype was detected a few times. V is TRBV5-6 and J is TRBJ2-2; 10 positions match TRBD2. The CDR3 covers 16 residues. The ends lost 3 bases at V and 1 base at J; junction bases unmatched: 3. CDR1 is SGHDT and CDR2 is YYEEEE in the germline V gene. Here the CDR3 reads CASSSWTSGNTGELFF. The CDR3 DNA reads TGTGCCAGCAGCTCCTGGACTAGCGGGAACACCGGGGAGCTGTTTTTT.

The chain recombines TRBV11-2 with TRBJ2-5; no clear D. The germline gives CDR1 SGHAT, CDR2 FQNNGV. The CDR3 has 14 amino acids. The V and J ends lost 5 bases and 1 base respectively, with 11 bases between them. CDR3 sequence: CASSDGNSQETQYF. CDR3 nucleotide sequence: TGTGCCAGCAGCGATGGGAACAGCCAAGAGACCCAGTACTTC.

The chain couples TRBV11-2 to TRBJ2-3; perhaps TRBD2 as D (6 bases). Germline V lookup: CDR1 SGHAT, CDR2 FQNNGV. Trimming removed 5 bases from V and 1 base from J, with 13 bases in between. The length of the CDR3 is 15 residues. The CDR3 DNA reads TGTGCCAGCAGCCAACCTACGGGAGGCACAGATACGCAGTATTTT. As protein: CASSQPTGGTDTQYF.

This clonotype has a handful of counts. The chain employs TRBV3-1 and TRBJ2-7, with a tentative D call TRBD2 (7 bases). Trimming took 1 base from V and 2 from J, leaving 9 bases between them. CDR3 size: 14 residues. CDR1 LGHDT and CDR2 YNNKEL come from the germline V gene (reference sequence). DNA for the CDR3: TGTGCCAGCAGCCAAGCGGGGGGCACCTACGAGCAGTACTTC. This codes for CASSQAGGTYEQYF.

V gene TRBV6-5 combines with J gene TRBJ1-6; 9 nucleotides match TRBD1. The CDR3 consists of 16 residues. Losses at the gene ends were 6 bases for V and 8 bases for J; bases not matched to a gene: 11. From germline, CDR1 is MNHEY and CDR2 SVGAGI. This CDR3 is CASRRPGTGSDSPLHF. The CDR3 bases are TGTGCCAGCAGGCGACCCGGGACAGGGTCAGATTCACCCCTCCACTTT.

The V gene is TRBV27, the J gene TRBJ1-5; tentative D call: TRBD1 (5 bases). V gave up 0 bases and J gave up 1 base, with 13 bases separating them. There are 17 residues in the CDR3. The germline V gene encodes CDR1 MNHEY and CDR2 SMNVEV (reference sequence). The CDR3 protein is CASSLSGAGVSNQPQHF. Here the CDR3 DNA reads TGTGCCAGCAGTTTATCCGGGGCAGGTGTGAGCAATCAGCCCCAGCATTTT.

This chain joins TRBV27 and TRBJ2-5, with D possibly TRBD2 on 5 matching bases. The J call is in doubt because the DNA end fits TRBJ2-7 better. In germline, CDR1 is MNHEY, CDR2 SMNVEV (reference sequence). The CDR3 runs to 15 residues. CDR3: CASTTVGSSTYEQYF. Written as DNA, the CDR3 is TGTGCCAGCACCACAGTAGGGTCTAGCACTTACGAGCAGTACTTC.

This chain connects TRBV4-3 to TRBJ2-5, with TRBD1 matching over 9 bases. The germline CDR1 and CDR2 sequences are LGHNA and YSLEER. V lost 0 bases to trimming and J lost 2 bases; unmatched junction nucleotides: 13. The CDR3 is made up of 19 amino acids. The CDR3: CASSQESSNRGQGQETQYF. CDR3 in DNA: TGCGCCAGCAGCCAAGAAAGTTCCAATCGGGGACAGGGACAAGAGACCCAGTACTTC.

V usage is TRBV3-1 and J usage is TRBJ1-6; 7 bases align to TRBD1. The CDR3 length is 12 residues. Germline V lookup: CDR1 LGHDT, CDR2 YNNKEL (reference sequence). J gave up 7 bases and V 7 bases, and 1 base lay outside the gene matches. This CDR3 is CASKQGNSPLHF. The CDR3 nucleotides read TGTGCCAGCAAACAGGGGAATTCACCCCTCCACTTT.

With respect to this clonotype: A much bigger clone sits one base away, suggesting this may be a read error. This chain uses TRBV10-3 with TRBJ2-7; possible D gene TRBD1, 7 bases. Germline V gene sequence: CDR1 ENHRY, CDR2 SYGVKD. The CDR3 is 12 amino acids. V lost 6 bases, J lost 7 bases, and 13 bases lay in between. CDR3 amino acids: CAISQGGDEQYF. CDR3 nucleotides: TGTGCCATCAGCCAGGGGGGAGATGAGCAGTACTTC.

This clonotype was observed a handful of times. The chain combines TRBV5-6 with TRBJ1-2; TRBD1 matches 7 bases. The trim removed 4 bases at V and 3 bases at J, leaving 9 bases unmatched. CDR3 length: 15 amino acids. Germline values: CDR1 SGHDT, CDR2 YYEEEE. Here the CDR3 reads CASSRGTAKYYGYTF. In DNA, the CDR3 is TGTGCCAGCAGCCGAGGGACAGCGAAATACTATGGCTACACCTTC.

CDR3 nucleotides: TGCAGTGCTAGAGATCTTCGAGGGGCAAGCTCGGCCCAGGGAGTCTACGAGCAGTACTTC. It codes for CSARDLRGASSAQGVYEQYF. The chain uses TRBV20-1 and TRBJ2-5, with D possibly being TRBD1 or TRBD2 (5 bases each). Gene TRBJ2-7 matches the end of the DNA better, so the J call may be wrong. Per the germline V gene, CDR1 is DFQATT and CDR2 is SNEGSKA (reference sequence). This CDR3 spans 20 amino acids.

The V gene is TRBV7-8, the J gene TRBJ2-1; 7 nucleotides align to TRBD2. The length of the CDR3 is 16 residues. Germline V CDR1 and CDR2: SGHVS, FQNEAQ. Trimming cost V 0 bases and J 6 bases; bases outside gene matches: 8. In DNA form, the CDR3 reads TGTGCCAGCAGCTTAGCGCGGAGCGGGGTTGGCAATGAGCAGTTCTTC. As protein: CASSLARSGVGNEQFF.

This clonotype was seen a handful of times. V and J are TRBV4-3 and TRBJ1-2; D is uncertain. Germline CDR1 is LGHNA and CDR2 is YSLEER. With 0 bases removed from V and 2 bases from J, the gap between germline ends came to 7 bases. The CDR3 is 14 amino acids. CDR3 protein: CASSQDRMNYGYTF. The CDR3 region has the DNA TGCGCCAGCAGCCAAGATCGGATGAACTATGGCTACACCTTC.

This clonotype was seen more than once but under ten times. The chain uses TRBV6-1 and TRBJ2-3; TRBD1 matches at 10 bases. Germline lookup yields CDR1 MNHNS and CDR2 SASEGT. This CDR3 region has 18 residues. V lost 5 bases, J lost 7 bases, and 18 bases stayed unmatched. As DNA, the CDR3 is TGTGCCAGCAGTCCTTCCTCATTCGGGACAGGGGCGGTATATACGCAGTATTTT. This gives the protein CASSPSSFGTGAVYTQYF.

The chain has TRBV11-3 and TRBJ2-5, with TRBD2 matching over 8 bases. V lost 1 base, J lost 2 bases, and 9 bases stayed unmatched. The CDR3 is 17 residues long. Germline values: CDR1 SGHNT, CDR2 YENEEA. The DNA for the CDR3 is TGTGCCAGCAGCTTAGGACGCTCCGCGGGGGGACAAGAGACCCAGTACTTC. Translation: CASSLGRSAGGQETQYF.